The 26 T cell receptor beta chains given below trace back to one sample, sequenced in a study of human T cells and chemical hapten exposure. Time point defined: patch test 1, 2 weeks after DPC sensitization. The treatment was: therapeutic diphenylcyclopropenone sensitization with weekly scalp DPC. TCRdb processed the RACE reads anew with MiXCR; each CDR3 protein has one entry. Of 150,000 or so distinct CDR3 sequences in the sample, about 14% were seen once. Sequences were derived from whole blood, sampled in connection with sensitization to the hapten diphenylcyclopropenone (DPC). These receptors came from a woman in her twenties or thirties with alopecia areata. Some clones in this sample may be carry-over from other donors' samples.

This clonotype has at least ten counts. V usage is TRBV4-2 and J usage is TRBJ1-3; D perhaps matches TRBD1 (5 bases). CDR1 is LGHNA, CDR2 YNFKEQ, per germline. CDR3 length: 17 amino acids. V gave up 0 bases and J gave up 0 bases, with 12 bases separating them. This chain's CDR3 is CASSQEADSSSGNTIYF. As DNA, the CDR3 is TGTGCCAGCAGCCAAGAGGCCGACAGCAGCTCTGGAAACACCATATATTTT.

The count of this clonotype is one. V gene TRBV18 combines with J gene TRBJ2-5; D remains unclear. The CDR3 contains 13 residues. V lost 6 bases and J lost 5, with 13 bases in between. Germline values: CDR1 KGHSH, CDR2 LQKENI. DNA for the CDR3: TGTGCCAGCTCTCGCGTTAATCGGGAGACCCAGTACTTC. Residues: CASSRVNRETQYF.

The gene calls are TRBV5-1 and TRBJ1-2; the match to TRBD1 covers 8 bases. The CDR3 runs 14 residues. Germline-derived CDR1 and CDR2 are SGHRS and YFSETQ. V lost 4 bases and J lost 2; bases outside the gene matches: 4. The CDR3 loop reads CASSGGQANYGYTF. CDR3 nucleotides: TGCGCCAGCAGCGGGGGACAGGCCAACTATGGCTACACCTTC.

The table lists this clonotype with a few counts. The chain carries TRBV29-1 and TRBJ1-1; D is unresolved. V was trimmed by 4 bases and J by 4 bases, leaving 13 bases between them. This CDR3 spans 13 amino acids. Germline V gives CDR1 SQVTM, CDR2 ANQGSEA. CDR3 nucleotides: TGCAGCGTTGTAATCCGAGGCGGCACTGAAGCTTTCTTT. Its protein product is CSVVIRGGTEAFF.

V is TRBV11-3 and J is TRBJ1-1; D perhaps matches TRBD1 (6 bases). The CDR3 is 15 amino acids. From germline, CDR1 is SGHNT and CDR2 YENEEA. The V gene lost 2 bases and the J gene lost 2 bases, with 12 bases spanning the gap. The CDR3, as DNA: TGTGCCAGCAGCTTACGTCCAGGGGCTAACACTGAAGCTTTCTTT. Translation: CASSLRPGANTEAFF.

This clonotype has a count of ten or more. V and J are TRBV5-1 and TRBJ1-2, with D perhaps matching TRBD1 (5 bases). There are 15 residues in the CDR3. Deletions cut 4 bases from V and 2 bases from J, with 15 bases between. Germline loops: CDR1 SGHRS, CDR2 YFSETQ. CDR3 bases: TGCGCCAGCAGCCTGCCGGGGGTACTGAACTATGGCTACACCTTC. It codes for CASSLPGVLNYGYTF.

This clonotype was seen many times. The chain couples TRBV29-1 to TRBJ1-2, with D unclear. Trimming removed 0 bases at V and 2 bases at J, with 7 bases between. CDR1 is SQVTM, CDR2 ANQGSEA, per germline. CDR3 length: 13 amino acids. The CDR3 nucleotides are TGCAGCGTTGAAGATGGGCAGAACTATGGCTACACCTTC. Translation: CSVEDGQNYGYTF.

The gene calls are TRBV2 and TRBJ2-1; no firm D call. V dropped 5 bases and J dropped 0 bases, with 8 bases sitting between them. The CDR3 loop spans 14 amino acids. CDR1 and CDR2 (germline): SNHLY, FYNNEI. In nucleotides, the CDR3 is TGTGCCAGCAGTCCCTATAGCTCCTACAATGAGCAGTTCTTC. Translation gives CASSPYSSYNEQFF.

This clonotype was seen a few times. The chain combines TRBV6-5 with TRBJ1-1; 12 bases align to TRBD1. After removal of 7 bases from V and 8 bases from J, the junction contained 8 bases not matched to a gene. Germline lookup yields CDR1 MNHEY and CDR2 SVGAGI. This CDR3 contains 14 residues. CDR3 loop: CASTRMGQGAEAFF. CDR3 DNA sequence: TGTGCCAGCACGCGAATGGGACAGGGGGCGGAAGCTTTCTTT.

V and J are TRBV18 and TRBJ1-4, with TRBD1 matching 8 bases. The CDR3 covers 14 residues. The V segment lost 5 bases and the J segment 8 bases; nucleotides outside the gene matches: 7. Germline V gives CDR1 KGHSH, CDR2 LQKENI. CDR3 residues: CASSYGTGGEKLFF. In DNA form, the CDR3 reads TGTGCCAGCTCATACGGGACAGGAGGGGAAAAACTGTTTTTT.

This clonotype has only a few counts. An end of the junction does not agree with germline; a read error may underlie this. This CDR3 is CASSTGSAKEKLFF. The CDR3 DNA reads TGTGCCAGCAGTACAGGGTCGGCTAAGGAAAAACTGTTTTTT. The V gene is TRBV7-2, the J gene TRBJ1-4, with a tentative D call TRBD1 (6 bases). Germline-derived CDR1 and CDR2 are SGHTA and FQGNSA. The CDR3 has 14 residues.

This clonotype showed up just a few times. This rearrangement joins TRBV5-1 to TRBJ2-3, with D possibly being TRBD2 (5 bases). Trimming took off 3 bases at V and 5 bases at J, with 16 bases between the two ends. From germline, CDR1 is SGHRS and CDR2 YFSETQ. The CDR3 runs 15 residues. The CDR3, as DNA: TGCGCCAGCAGCTACCAGGACGCGGGTAGAGATACGCAGTATTTT. Amino acid sequence: CASSYQDAGRDTQYF.

The chain carries TRBV10-3 and TRBJ2-5; 11 bases map to TRBD2. This CDR3 comprises 17 residues. The junction had 13 bases not matched to a gene; V was cut back by 6 bases and J by 4 bases. Looked up from germline, CDR1 is ENHRY and CDR2 is SYGVKD. CDR3 bases: TGTGCCATCAGCCCCGGGACTAGCGGTTCAGCCGCAGAGACCCAGTACTTC. It is translated as CAISPGTSGSAAETQYF.

The chain is built from TRBV12-5 and TRBJ2-1, with D unclear. Germline V gene lookup returns CDR1 LGHNT and CDR2 FRNRAP. The CDR3 is 14 amino acids. Trimming left V 0 bases short and J 7 bases short, with 10 bases between. CDR3 amino acids: CASGLVGSLNEQFF. CDR3 DNA sequence: TGTGCTAGTGGTTTGGTTGGATCCCTAAATGAGCAGTTCTTC.

This clonotype showed up just a few times. The V gene is TRBV5-1, the J gene TRBJ2-2; D call uncertain. Germline V gene sequence: CDR1 SGHRS, CDR2 YFSETQ. The CDR3 runs 15 residues. The V gene lost 0 bases and the J gene lost 7 bases, with 13 bases spanning the gap. CDR3 in amino acids: CASSLAGPRYGELFF. CDR3 DNA: TGCGCCAGCAGCTTGGCCGGGCCGCGATACGGGGAGCTGTTTTTT. Full variable domain (missing parts from reference TRBV5-1 and TRBJ2-2): KAGVTQTPRYLIKTRGQQVTLSCSPISGHRSVSWYQQTPGQGLQFLFEYFSETQRNKGNFPGRFSGRQFSNSRSEMNVSTLELGDSALYLCASSLAGPRYGELFFGEGSRLTVL.

The V and J genes are TRBV19 and TRBJ2-7; 8 positions agree with TRBD1. The trim removed 5 bases at V and 2 bases at J, leaving 17 bases unmatched. This CDR3 region has 18 residues. Germline-derived CDR1 and CDR2 are LNHDA and SQIVND (reference sequence). Written as DNA, the CDR3 is TGTGCCAGTAGTCCTAGGGGACTTGACAGGGGCCCCCCCTACGAGCAGTACTTC. Its protein product is CASSPRGLDRGPPYEQYF.

V usage is TRBV28 and J usage is TRBJ2-3; 8 nucleotides agree with TRBD2. The CDR3 is made up of 14 amino acids. The trim removed 3 bases at V and 8 bases at J, leaving 7 bases unmatched. Germline CDR1 reads MDHEN; CDR2 reads SYDVKM. The CDR3 DNA is TGTGCCAGCAGTTTTGTAGCGGGGCAGGGTACGCAGTATTTT. It is translated as CASSFVAGQGTQYF.

The rearrangement links TRBV11-2 to TRBJ1-4; D is undetermined. The CDR3 is made up of 13 amino acids. Germline V lookup: CDR1 SGHAT, CDR2 FQNNGV. Trimming pared 2 bases from V and 0 bases from J, leaving 1 base between. The CDR3 here is CASSLSTNEKLFF. For the CDR3, the DNA is TGTGCCAGCAGCTTATCAACTAATGAAAAACTGTTTTTT. Looking up the rest from reference TRBV11-2 and TRBJ1-4 gives the full variable domain: EAGVAQSPRYKIIEKRQSVAFWCNPISGHATLYWYQQILGQGPKLLIQFQNNGVVDDSQLPKDRFSAERLKGVDSTLKIQPAKLEDSAVYLCASSLSTNEKLFFGSGTQLSVL.

This clonotype was recorded at least ten times. The V and J genes are TRBV28 and TRBJ1-1; no reliable D call. Germline assignment: CDR1 MDHEN and CDR2 SYDVKM. Trimming took off 6 bases at V and 2 bases at J, with 13 bases between the two ends. The CDR3 length is 14 residues. The CDR3 nucleotides are TGTGCCAGCAGATATGGCAGCCCTAACACTGAAGCTTTCTTT. Translated: CASRYGSPNTEAFF.

The V gene is TRBV5-3, the J gene TRBJ2-7, with 8 bases aligning to TRBD1. TRBV5-3 is recorded as an ORF, its role being uncertain. V was clipped by 7 bases and J by 6 bases; unmatched bases: 15. The CDR3 has 15 residues. The CDR3 sequence is CARSLARDRPREQYF. CDR3 in DNA: TGTGCCAGATCATTGGCCCGGGACAGGCCTCGCGAGCAGTACTTC.

The chain uses TRBV6-5 and TRBJ1-1; 8 nucleotides agree with TRBD1. In germline, CDR1 is MNHEY, CDR2 SVGAGI. Trimming at V came to 3 bases and at J to 0 bases, leaving 3 bases not matched to a gene. This CDR3 has 15 residues. The CDR3 nucleotides read TGTGCCAGCAGTTATGGACAGGGTGTGAACACTGAAGCTTTCTTT. Translating it yields CASSYGQGVNTEAFF.

V gene TRBV28 combines with J gene TRBJ1-5; the D gene is possibly TRBD1 (6 bases). The ends were cut back, 4 bases at V and 2 bases at J, with 12 bases in the middle. There are 15 residues in the CDR3. The V gene's germline CDR1 is MDHEN and CDR2 SYDVKM. CDR3 bases: TGTGCCAGCAGTTCGGACGGGGGCGGCAATCAGCCCCAGCATTTT. Protein product: CASSSDGGGNQPQHF.

This clonotype has only a few counts. The chain uses TRBV7-2 and TRBJ1-5; perhaps TRBD1 as D (5 bases). CDR3 length equals 14 residues. Germline CDR1 reads SGHTA; CDR2 reads FQGNSA. Trimming removed 3 bases at V and 5 bases at J, with 11 bases between. CDR3 in DNA: TGTGCCAGCAGCTTTTTGCAGGGCGATCAGCCCCAGCATTTT. Translating it yields CASSFLQGDQPQHF.

This clonotype was counted many times. J is TRBJ1-6 and V is TRBV28; 8 positions match TRBD1. The CDR3 spans 16 residues. CDR1 is MDHEN, CDR2 SYDVKM, per germline. With 3 bases clipped from V and 8 bases from J, the junction kept 9 bases outside the gene matches. The CDR3 nucleotides read TGTGCCAGCAGTTTCAAACAGGGGGTAGGGGATTCACCCCTCCACTTT. Its translation is CASSFKQGVGDSPLHF.

The chain uses TRBV6-5 and TRBJ1-2; D is perhaps TRBD1 (6 bases). This CDR3 region has 13 residues. Trimming removed 2 bases at V and 8 bases at J, with 12 bases between. Germline CDR1 is MNHEY and CDR2 is SVGAGI. The CDR3 coding sequence is TGTGCCAGCAGTTACGCAGGGGAATCAGGCTACACCTTC. It yields the protein CASSYAGESGYTF.

This clonotype was recorded at least ten times. This chain links TRBV6-2 or TRBV6-3 with TRBJ2-1, with 11 bases matching TRBD1. The V gene's germline CDR1 is MNHEY and CDR2 SVGEGT. This CDR3 comprises 14 residues. The V gene end was trimmed by 5 bases and the J gene end by 9 bases; junction bases not matched to a gene: 6. The CDR3 sequence is CASSQPGQGGEQFF. CDR3 in DNA: TGTGCCAGCAGTCAACCGGGACAGGGGGGTGAGCAGTTCTTC.